A selection of T cell receptor beta chains follows, all from one sample in a study of neurological immune-mediated disorders. TCRdb re-called the 5' RACE reads through MiXCR, storing one row per CDR3 protein. This table has tens of thousands of distinct CDR3 sequences, about 7% appearing once. Sequenced input: PBMCs. These receptors were obtained from a woman in her thirties or forties in good health. CDR3s include the opening cysteine and the closing phenylalanine or tryptophan. Fields, in order: D gene, clone size, J gene, V gene, CDR3 protein, CDR3 DNA. The D gene is left open where the match is weak. Size is omitted from some rows. Given values are once, few, many or a class for expanded clones.

d_gene: NA
abundance: many
j_gene: TRBJ1-3
v_gene: TRBV5-1
CDR3aa: CASSPGERLSGNTIYF
CDR3nt: TGCGCCAGCAGCCCCGGGGAGCGACTCTCTGGAAACACCATATATTTT

d_gene: NA
abundance: many
j_gene: TRBJ2-1
v_gene: TRBV3-1
CDR3aa: CASSQDTRYNEQFF
CDR3nt: TGTGCCAGCAGCCAAGATACACGATACAATGAGCAGTTCTTC

d_gene: NA
abundance: many
j_gene: TRBJ2-5
v_gene: TRBV28
CDR3aa: CASSPQGQTQYF
CDR3nt: TGTGCCAGCAGTCCCCAGGGTCAGACCCAGTACTTC

d_gene: NA
abundance: many
j_gene: TRBJ1-1
v_gene: TRBV12-3/TRBV12-4
CDR3aa: CASSIQVNTEAFF
CDR3nt: TGTGCCAGCAGCATACAGGTGAACACTGAAGCTTTCTTT

d_gene: NA
abundance: many
j_gene: TRBJ1-3
v_gene: TRBV6-5
CDR3aa: CASSYSTPSAAGNTIYF
CDR3nt: TGTGCCAGCAGTTACTCGACCCCGAGCGCGGCCGGAAACACCATATATTTT

d_gene: TRBD1
abundance: many
j_gene: TRBJ1-2
v_gene: TRBV5-1
CDR3aa: CASSSGTGEGYGYTF
CDR3nt: TGCGCCAGCAGTTCCGGGACAGGGGAAGGCTATGGCTACACCTTC

d_gene: TRBD2
abundance: many
j_gene: TRBJ2-1
v_gene: TRBV5-1
CDR3aa: CASSRGTSGVFF
CDR3nt: TGCGCCAGCAGTCGCGGGACTAGCGGGGTTTTCTTC

d_gene: NA
abundance: many
j_gene: TRBJ2-2
v_gene: TRBV6-2/TRBV6-3
CDR3aa: CASSYSKQNTGELFF
CDR3nt: TGTGCCAGCAGTTACTCGAAACAGAACACCGGGGAGCTGTTTTTT

d_gene: NA
abundance: few
j_gene: TRBJ2-3
v_gene: TRBV20-1
CDR3aa: CSAGSVFVYTQYF
CDR3nt: TGCAGTGCCGGGTCGGTTTTCGTTTATACGCAGTATTTT

d_gene: NA
abundance: NA
j_gene: TRBJ2-1
v_gene: TRBV7-6
CDR3aa: CASSPPFYNEQFF
CDR3nt: TGTGCCAGCAGCCCCCCGTTCTACAATGAGCAGTTCTTC

d_gene: NA
abundance: many
j_gene: TRBJ2-4
v_gene: TRBV3-1
CDR3aa: CASSQGLRSWYIQYF
CDR3nt: TGTGCCAGCAGCCAAGGCCTAAGGAGTTGGTACATTCAGTACTTC

d_gene: TRBD1
abundance: many
j_gene: TRBJ1-1
v_gene: TRBV28
CDR3aa: CASSFLGAGGAETEAFF
CDR3nt: TGTGCCAGCAGTTTTCTTGGGGCAGGGGGCGCGGAAACTGAAGCTTTCTTT

d_gene: TRBD2
abundance: many
j_gene: TRBJ2-7
v_gene: TRBV28
CDR3aa: CASRLSLAGGYEQYF
CDR3nt: TGTGCCAGCAGGCTCTCTTTAGCGGGAGGCTACGAGCAGTACTTC

d_gene: TRBD1
abundance: many
j_gene: TRBJ2-2
v_gene: TRBV5-1
CDR3aa: CASSRGQGDETGELFF
CDR3nt: TGCGCCAGCAGCCGAGGACAGGGGGATGAAACCGGGGAGCTGTTTTTT

d_gene: TRBD1
abundance: many
j_gene: TRBJ2-5
v_gene: TRBV6-5
CDR3aa: CASSPRGTGPETQYF
CDR3nt: TGTGCCAGCAGTCCCCGGGGGACAGGGCCCGAGACCCAGTACTTC

d_gene: TRBD2
abundance: many
j_gene: TRBJ2-5
v_gene: TRBV5-1
CDR3aa: CASNSRGGRETQYF
CDR3nt: TGCGCCAGCAATTCGCGGGGGGGCCGGGAGACCCAGTACTTC

d_gene: NA
abundance: many
j_gene: TRBJ2-2
v_gene: TRBV5-6
CDR3aa: CASKVLRTVNTGELFF
CDR3nt: TGTGCCAGCAAAGTGCTAAGGACGGTGAACACCGGGGAGCTGTTTTTT

d_gene: NA
abundance: many
j_gene: TRBJ2-1
v_gene: TRBV2
CDR3aa: CASSTFNEQFF
CDR3nt: TGTGCCAGCAGTACCTTCAATGAGCAGTTCTTC

d_gene: TRBD1
abundance: many
j_gene: TRBJ1-3
v_gene: TRBV6-5
CDR3aa: CASKIDRGHGNTIYF
CDR3nt: TGTGCCAGCAAGATCGACAGGGGGCATGGAAACACCATATATTTT

d_gene: NA
abundance: many
j_gene: TRBJ2-6
v_gene: TRBV12-3/TRBV12-4
CDR3aa: CASRLGAEGTASGANVLTF
CDR3nt: TGTGCCAGCAGGCTGGGGGCCGAGGGTACTGCCTCTGGGGCCAACGTCCTGACTTTC

d_gene: NA
abundance: many
j_gene: TRBJ2-2
v_gene: TRBV4-1
CDR3aa: CASSRLGDTGELFF
CDR3nt: TGCGCCAGCAGCCGGTTAGGGGACACCGGGGAGCTGTTTTTT

d_gene: NA
abundance: NA
j_gene: TRBJ2-1
v_gene: TRBV5-1
CDR3aa: CTSSFSGGMNNEQFF
CDR3nt: TGCACCAGCAGCTTTTCGGGGGGCATGAACAATGAGCAGTTCTTC

d_gene: NA
abundance: many
j_gene: TRBJ2-1
v_gene: TRBV7-2
CDR3aa: CASSPIPTGAYNEQFF
CDR3nt: TGTGCCAGCAGTCCTATTCCGACAGGAGCCTACAATGAGCAGTTCTTC

d_gene: TRBD2
abundance: many
j_gene: TRBJ2-1
v_gene: TRBV5-1
CDR3aa: CASSLFKGLAGDNEQFF
CDR3nt: TGCGCCAGCAGCTTATTTAAGGGACTAGCGGGAGACAATGAGCAGTTCTTC

d_gene: TRBD1
abundance: many
j_gene: TRBJ1-2
v_gene: TRBV29-1
CDR3aa: CSVENPTGKDGYGYTF
CDR3nt: TGCAGCGTGGAAAATCCGACAGGGAAGGATGGCTATGGCTACACCTTC

d_gene: NA
abundance: NA
j_gene: TRBJ2-7
v_gene: TRBV7-6
CDR3aa: CASSLATGPDEQYF
CDR3nt: TGTGCCAGCAGCTTAGCGACAGGTCCAGACGAGCAGTACTTC

d_gene: NA
abundance: many
j_gene: TRBJ2-1
v_gene: TRBV20-1
CDR3aa: CSARDTMFDYNEQFF
CDR3nt: TGCAGTGCTAGAGATACCATGTTCGACTACAATGAGCAGTTCTTC

d_gene: NA
abundance: NA
j_gene: TRBJ1-1
v_gene: TRBV3-1
CDR3aa: CASSQVGSTEAFF
CDR3nt: TGTGCCAGCAGCCAAGTCGGGAGCACTGAAGCTTTCTTT

d_gene: NA
abundance: few
j_gene: TRBJ2-3
v_gene: TRBV4-1
CDR3aa: CATVRGGGTDTQYF
CDR3nt: TGCGCCACCGTCAGGGGCGGGGGCACAGATACGCAGTATTTT

d_gene: NA
abundance: many
j_gene: TRBJ1-1
v_gene: TRBV29-1
CDR3aa: CSVGRGLTEAFF
CDR3nt: TGCAGCGTTGGGCGGGGTCTCACTGAAGCTTTCTTT

d_gene: NA
abundance: many
j_gene: TRBJ2-3
v_gene: TRBV7-3
CDR3aa: CASSLNGGTGFTDTQYF
CDR3nt: TGTGCCAGCAGTCTTAATGGGGGCACGGGTTTCACAGATACGCAGTATTTT

d_gene: NA
abundance: many
j_gene: TRBJ2-7
v_gene: TRBV20-1
CDR3aa: CSARDFAKGGVEQYF
CDR3nt: TGCAGTGCTAGAGATTTTGCGAAGGGGGGGGTCGAGCAGTACTTC

d_gene: TRBD1
abundance: medium-sized
j_gene: TRBJ2-7
v_gene: TRBV20-1
CDR3aa: CSAPDRTGEQYF
CDR3nt: TGCAGTGCTCCGGACAGGACTGGCGAGCAGTACTTC